Listed here is a single T cell receptor (beta chain). Antigen unknown. The data belong to a study of Graves' ophthalmopathy and Graves' hyperthyroidism. RNA transcripts provided the template for amplifying TCR beta CDR3 regions. Amplification began with first-round RT-PCR using HTBI primers, then second-round multiplex PCR was performed. Each CDR3 protein gets one entry after TCRdb re-called the multiplex PCR reads with MiXCR. The profile covers some 210,000 distinct CDR3 sequences, with about 32% appearing a single time and approximately 8.2% taken by the ten largest. This CDR3 has 15 residues. Germline V CDR1 and CDR2: MGHRA, YSYEKL. V was cut by 1 base and J by 4 bases, with 13 bases left in between. Study-level points and caveats: Between ophthalmopathy and stable hyperthyroidism, a 13-signature model drew a separation with roughly 88% sensitivity and around 80% specificity.

The V and J genes are TRBV4-1 and TRBJ1-2, with D tentatively TRBD1 (6 bases). Material: peripheral blood. The origin of this receptor is a man in his fifties with Graves' ophthalmopathy. Here the CDR3 DNA reads TGCGCCAGCAGCCAAGTCGTCCGGGACACCTATGGCTACACCTTC. Its translation: CASSQVVRDTYGYTF.